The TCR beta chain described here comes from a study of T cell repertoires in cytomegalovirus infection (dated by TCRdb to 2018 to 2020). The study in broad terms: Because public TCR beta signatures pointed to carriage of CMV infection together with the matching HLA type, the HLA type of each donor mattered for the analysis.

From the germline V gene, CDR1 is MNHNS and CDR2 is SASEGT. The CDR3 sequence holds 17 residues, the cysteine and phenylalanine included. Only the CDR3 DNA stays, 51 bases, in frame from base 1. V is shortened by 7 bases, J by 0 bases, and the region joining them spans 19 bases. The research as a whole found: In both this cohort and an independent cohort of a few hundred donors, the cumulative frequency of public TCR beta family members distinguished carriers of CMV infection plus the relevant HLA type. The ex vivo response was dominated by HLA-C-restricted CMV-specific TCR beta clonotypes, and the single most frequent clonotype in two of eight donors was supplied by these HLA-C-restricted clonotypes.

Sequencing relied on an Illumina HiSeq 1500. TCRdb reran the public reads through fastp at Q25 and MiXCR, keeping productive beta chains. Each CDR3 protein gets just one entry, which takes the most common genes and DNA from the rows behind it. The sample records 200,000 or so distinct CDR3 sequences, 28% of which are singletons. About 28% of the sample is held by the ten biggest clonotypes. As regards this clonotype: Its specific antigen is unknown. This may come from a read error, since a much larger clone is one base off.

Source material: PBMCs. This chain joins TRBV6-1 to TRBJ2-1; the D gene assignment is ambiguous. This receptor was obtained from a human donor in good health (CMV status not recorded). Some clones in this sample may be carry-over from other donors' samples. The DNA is TGTGCCAGCATACCTGGAACGGCTACCGGCTCCTACAATGAGCAGTTCTTC. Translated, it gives CASIPGTATGSYNEQFF.